The 2 T cell receptor beta chains presented below share a single source sample, sequenced in a study of cytotoxic CD8 clonotypes in ibrutinib-treated CLL. Clones were read by immunoSEQ multiplex PCR, and TCRdb kept only the in-frame ones, dropping some. The table lists approximately 45,000 clones, 65% of them singletons, with about 22% in the top ten. Sequenced here: PBMCs, sampled after 24 months of ibrutinib treatment. These receptors were taken from a human donor with chronic lymphocytic leukemia.

The chain combines TRBV11-2 with TRBJ1-4; D not certain. CDR3 length: 13 amino acids. Trimming took off 5 bases at V and 5 bases at J, with 9 bases between the two ends. Germline V gene data show CDR1 as SGHAT and CDR2 as FQNNGV. CDR3 sequence: CASSPGRNEKLFF. The DNA for the CDR3 is TGTGCCAGCAGCCCTGGACGAAATGAAAAACTGTTTTTT.

The chain carries TRBV18 and TRBJ2-5, with 7 bases that match TRBD1. The germline V gene has CDR1 KGHSH and CDR2 LQKENI. CDR3 length: 14 residues. Trimming took 2 bases from V and 4 from J; bases not matched to a gene: 4. Here the CDR3 reads CASSPARGTETQYF. In DNA form, the CDR3 reads TGTGCCAGCTCACCAGCCAGGGGGACAGAGACCCAGTACTTC.